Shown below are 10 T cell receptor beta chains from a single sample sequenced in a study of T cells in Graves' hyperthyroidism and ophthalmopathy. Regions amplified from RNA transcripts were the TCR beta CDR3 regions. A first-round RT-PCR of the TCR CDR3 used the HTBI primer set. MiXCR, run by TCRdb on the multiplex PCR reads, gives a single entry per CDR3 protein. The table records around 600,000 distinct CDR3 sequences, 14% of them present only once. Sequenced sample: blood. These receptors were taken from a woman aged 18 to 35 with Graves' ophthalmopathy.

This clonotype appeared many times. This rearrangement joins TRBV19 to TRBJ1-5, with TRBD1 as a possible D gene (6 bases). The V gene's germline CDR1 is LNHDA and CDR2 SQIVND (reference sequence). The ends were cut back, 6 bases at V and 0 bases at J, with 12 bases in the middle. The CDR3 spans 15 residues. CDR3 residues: CASRWDTYSNQPQHF. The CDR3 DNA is TGTGCCAGTAGGTGGGACACCTATAGCAATCAGCCCCAGCATTTT.

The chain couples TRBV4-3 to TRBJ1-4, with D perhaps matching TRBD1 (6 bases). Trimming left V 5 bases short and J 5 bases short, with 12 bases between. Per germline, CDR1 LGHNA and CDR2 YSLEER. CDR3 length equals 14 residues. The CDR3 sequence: CASSSRQANEKLFF. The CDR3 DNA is TGCGCCAGCAGCTCTCGACAGGCGAATGAAAAACTGTTTTTT.

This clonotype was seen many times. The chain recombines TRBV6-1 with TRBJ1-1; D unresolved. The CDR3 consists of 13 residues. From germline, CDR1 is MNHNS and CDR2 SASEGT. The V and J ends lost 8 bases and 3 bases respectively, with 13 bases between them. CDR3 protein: CASSPVIDTEAFF. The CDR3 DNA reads TGTGCCAGCTCGCCGGTTATCGACACTGAAGCTTTCTTT.

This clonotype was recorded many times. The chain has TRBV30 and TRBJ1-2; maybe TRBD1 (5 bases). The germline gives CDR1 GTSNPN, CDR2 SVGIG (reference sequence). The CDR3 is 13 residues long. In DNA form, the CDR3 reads TGTGCTCTACAGGAATCCGTTCGACATGGCTACACCTTC. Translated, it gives CALQESVRHGYTF. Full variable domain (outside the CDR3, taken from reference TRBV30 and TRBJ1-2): SQTIHQWPATLVQPVGSPLSLECTVEGTSNPNLYWYRQAAGRGLQLLFYSVGIGQISSEVPQNLSASRPQDRQFILSSKKLLLSDSGFYLCALQESVRHGYTFGSGTRLTVV.

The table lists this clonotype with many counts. CDR3 region: CASSPMGQGMNTEAFF. The DNA for the CDR3 is TGCGCCAGCAGCCCAATGGGACAGGGGATGAACACTGAAGCTTTCTTT. J is TRBJ1-1 and V is TRBV5-1; TRBD1 matches at 10 bases. V lost 4 bases, J lost 0 bases, and 6 bases stayed unmatched. This CDR3 spans 16 amino acids. Germline CDR1 is SGHRS and CDR2 is YFSETQ.

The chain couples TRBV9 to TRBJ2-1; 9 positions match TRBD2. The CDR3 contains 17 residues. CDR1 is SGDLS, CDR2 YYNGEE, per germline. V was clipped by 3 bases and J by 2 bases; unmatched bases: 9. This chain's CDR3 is CASSALAGPATYNEQFF. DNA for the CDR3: TGTGCCAGCAGCGCCCTAGCGGGACCGGCCACCTACAATGAGCAGTTCTTC.

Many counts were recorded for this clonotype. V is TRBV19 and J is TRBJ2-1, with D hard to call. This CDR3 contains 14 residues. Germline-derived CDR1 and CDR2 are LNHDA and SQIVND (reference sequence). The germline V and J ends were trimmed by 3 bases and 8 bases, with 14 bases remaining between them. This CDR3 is CASSISAILYEQFF. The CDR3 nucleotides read TGTGCCAGTAGTATTTCCGCGATCTTGTATGAGCAGTTCTTC.

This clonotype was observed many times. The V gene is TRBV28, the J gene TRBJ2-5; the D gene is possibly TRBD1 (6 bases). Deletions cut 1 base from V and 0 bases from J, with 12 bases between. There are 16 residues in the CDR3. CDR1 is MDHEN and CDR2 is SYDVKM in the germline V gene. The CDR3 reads CASSLFSGAYQETQYF. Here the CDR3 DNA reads TGTGCCAGCAGTTTATTTTCAGGGGCGTACCAAGAGACCCAGTACTTC.

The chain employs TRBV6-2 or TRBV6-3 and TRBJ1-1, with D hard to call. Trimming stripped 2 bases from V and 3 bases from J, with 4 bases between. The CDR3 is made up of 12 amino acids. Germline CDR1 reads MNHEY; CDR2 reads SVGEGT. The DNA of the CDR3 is TGTGCCAGCAGTTACGTGGACACTGAAGCTTTCTTT. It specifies CASSYVDTEAFF.

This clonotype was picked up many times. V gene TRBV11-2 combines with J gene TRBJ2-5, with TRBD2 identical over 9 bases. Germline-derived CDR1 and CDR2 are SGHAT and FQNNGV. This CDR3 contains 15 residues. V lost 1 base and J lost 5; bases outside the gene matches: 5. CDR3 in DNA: TGTGCCAGCAGCTTAGTAGCGGGAGAGGCGGAGACCCAGTACTTC. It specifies CASSLVAGEAETQYF.